This paragraph reports one T cell receptor beta chain. This entry is derived from a study of blood T cells in healthy people across ages. Overall study context: Capture via template switching afforded approximately one barcoded beta molecule per two T cells.

The use of a sample-barcoded 5' primer and a J-beta primer mix characterized a second PCR of about 6 to 12 cycles. A single record per CDR3 protein comes from TCRdb applying MiXCR to the 5' RACE reads. The sample comprises almost 1 million distinct CDR3 sequences, 51% of which are singletons, and about 22% rests with the top ten. This receptor was identified in an older woman in good health. Sequencing was performed on blood.

The CDR3 sequence: CASSGLAPETQYF. The CDR3 nucleotides are TGTGCCAGCAGTGGACTAGCCCCCGAGACCCAGTACTTC. This chain joins TRBV2 and TRBJ2-5; 7 nucleotides agree with TRBD2. Germline V gene data show CDR1 as SNHLY and CDR2 as FYNNEI. This CDR3 has 13 amino acids. V shed 4 bases, J shed 5 bases, and the junction held 4 bases outside the gene matches.